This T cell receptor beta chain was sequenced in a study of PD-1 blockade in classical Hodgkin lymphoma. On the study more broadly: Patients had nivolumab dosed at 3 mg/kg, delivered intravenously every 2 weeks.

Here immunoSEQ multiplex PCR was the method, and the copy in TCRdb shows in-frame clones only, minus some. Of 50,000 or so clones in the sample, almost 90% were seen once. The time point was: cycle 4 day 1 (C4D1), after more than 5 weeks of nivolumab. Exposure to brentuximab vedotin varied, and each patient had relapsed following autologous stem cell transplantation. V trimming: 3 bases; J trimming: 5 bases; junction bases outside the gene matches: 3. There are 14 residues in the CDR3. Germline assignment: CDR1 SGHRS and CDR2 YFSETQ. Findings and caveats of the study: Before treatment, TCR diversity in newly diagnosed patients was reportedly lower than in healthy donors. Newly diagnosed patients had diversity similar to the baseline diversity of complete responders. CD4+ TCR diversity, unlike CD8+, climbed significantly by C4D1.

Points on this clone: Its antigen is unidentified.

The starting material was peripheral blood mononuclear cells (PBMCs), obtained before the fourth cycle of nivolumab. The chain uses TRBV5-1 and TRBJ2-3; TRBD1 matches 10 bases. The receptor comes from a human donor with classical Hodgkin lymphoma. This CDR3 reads CASSSGTGEDTQYF. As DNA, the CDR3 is TGCGCCAGCAGCTCCGGGACAGGGGAAGATACGCAGTATTTT.